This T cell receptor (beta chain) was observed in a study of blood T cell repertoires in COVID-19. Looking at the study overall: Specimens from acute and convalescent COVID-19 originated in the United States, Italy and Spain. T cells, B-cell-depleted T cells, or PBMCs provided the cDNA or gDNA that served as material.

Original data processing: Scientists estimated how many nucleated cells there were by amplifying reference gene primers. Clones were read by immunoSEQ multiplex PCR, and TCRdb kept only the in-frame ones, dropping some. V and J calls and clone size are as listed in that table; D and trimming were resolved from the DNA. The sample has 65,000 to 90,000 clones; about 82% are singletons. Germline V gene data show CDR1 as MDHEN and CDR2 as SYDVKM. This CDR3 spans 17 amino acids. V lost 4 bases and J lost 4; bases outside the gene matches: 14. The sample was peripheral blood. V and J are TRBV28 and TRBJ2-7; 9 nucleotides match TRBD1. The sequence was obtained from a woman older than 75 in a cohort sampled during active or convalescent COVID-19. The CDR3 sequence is CASSSLASGQGWYEQYF. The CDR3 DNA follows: TGTGCCAGCAGTTCACTAGCGAGTGGACAGGGGTGGTACGAGCAGTACTTC.